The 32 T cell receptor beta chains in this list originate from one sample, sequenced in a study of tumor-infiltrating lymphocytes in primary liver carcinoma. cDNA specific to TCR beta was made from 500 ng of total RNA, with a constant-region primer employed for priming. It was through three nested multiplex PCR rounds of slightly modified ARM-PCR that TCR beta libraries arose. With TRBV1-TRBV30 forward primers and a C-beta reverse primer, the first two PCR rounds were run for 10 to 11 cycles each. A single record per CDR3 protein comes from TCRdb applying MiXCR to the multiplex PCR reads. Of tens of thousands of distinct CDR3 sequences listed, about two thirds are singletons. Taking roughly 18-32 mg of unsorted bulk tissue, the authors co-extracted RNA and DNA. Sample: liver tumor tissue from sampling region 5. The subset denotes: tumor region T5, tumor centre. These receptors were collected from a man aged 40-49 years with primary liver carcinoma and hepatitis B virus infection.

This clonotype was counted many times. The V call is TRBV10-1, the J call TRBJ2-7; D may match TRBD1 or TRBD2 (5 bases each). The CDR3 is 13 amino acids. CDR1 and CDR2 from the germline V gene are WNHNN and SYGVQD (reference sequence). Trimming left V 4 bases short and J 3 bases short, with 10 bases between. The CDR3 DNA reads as TGCGCCAGCAGTGGGGACCCTATCTACGAGCAGTACTTC. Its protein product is CASSGDPIYEQYF.

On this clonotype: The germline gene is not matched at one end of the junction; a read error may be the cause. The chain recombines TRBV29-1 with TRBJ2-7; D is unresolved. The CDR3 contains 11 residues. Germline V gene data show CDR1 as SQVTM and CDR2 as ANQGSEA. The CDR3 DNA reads TGCAGCGGAAGGGTTGCCTGCGAGCAATATTTC. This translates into CSGRVACEQYF.

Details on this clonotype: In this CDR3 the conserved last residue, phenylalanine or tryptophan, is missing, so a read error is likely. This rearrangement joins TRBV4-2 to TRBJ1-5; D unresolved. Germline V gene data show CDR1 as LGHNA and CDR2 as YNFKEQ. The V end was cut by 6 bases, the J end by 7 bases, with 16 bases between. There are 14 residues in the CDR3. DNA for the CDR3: TGTGCCAGCAGTCAAATAGAGAGGCGGCAGCCCCAGCATTCT. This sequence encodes CASSQIERRQPQHS.

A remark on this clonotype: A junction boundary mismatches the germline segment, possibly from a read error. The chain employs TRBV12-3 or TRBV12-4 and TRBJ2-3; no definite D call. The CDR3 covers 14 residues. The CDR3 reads CTSSYAMGTDTHYF. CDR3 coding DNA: TGTACCAGCAGTTACGCCATGGGCACAGATACGCACTATTTT.

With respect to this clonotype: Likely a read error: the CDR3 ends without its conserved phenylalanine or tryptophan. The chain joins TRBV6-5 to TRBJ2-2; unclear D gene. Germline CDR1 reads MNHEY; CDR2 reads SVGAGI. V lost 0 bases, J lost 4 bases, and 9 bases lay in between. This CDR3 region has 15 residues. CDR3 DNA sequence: TGTGCCAGCAGTTACTCAATGGACGGCACCGGGGAGCTGTTTCTT. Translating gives CASSYSMDGTGELFL.

In DNA, the CDR3 is TGTGCCAGTAGTATGAGCCGAGACAGGGTCGGCATTCAGTACTTC. Protein product: CASSMSRDRVGIQYF. The chain links TRBV19 to TRBJ2-4, with TRBD1 identical over 7 bases. CDR3 length: 15 amino acids. The V gene end was trimmed by 3 bases and the J gene end by 9 bases; junction bases not matched to a gene: 11. The germline V gene has CDR1 LNHDA and CDR2 SQIVND (reference sequence).

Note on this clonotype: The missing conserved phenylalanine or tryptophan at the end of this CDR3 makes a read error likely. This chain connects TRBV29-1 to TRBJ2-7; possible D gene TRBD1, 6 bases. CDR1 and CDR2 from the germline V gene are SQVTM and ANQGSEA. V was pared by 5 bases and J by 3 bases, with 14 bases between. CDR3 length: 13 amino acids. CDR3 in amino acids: CSVTQGRGYEQYL. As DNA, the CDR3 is TGCAGCGTTACCCAAGGCAGGGGCTACGAGCAGTACTTA.

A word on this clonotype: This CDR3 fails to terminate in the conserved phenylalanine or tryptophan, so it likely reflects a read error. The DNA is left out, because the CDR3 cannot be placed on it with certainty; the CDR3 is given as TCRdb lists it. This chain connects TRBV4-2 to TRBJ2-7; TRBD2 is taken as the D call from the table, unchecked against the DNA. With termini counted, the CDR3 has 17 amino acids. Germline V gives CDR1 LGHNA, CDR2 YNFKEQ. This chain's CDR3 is CAATGLAGVYKSYERYL.

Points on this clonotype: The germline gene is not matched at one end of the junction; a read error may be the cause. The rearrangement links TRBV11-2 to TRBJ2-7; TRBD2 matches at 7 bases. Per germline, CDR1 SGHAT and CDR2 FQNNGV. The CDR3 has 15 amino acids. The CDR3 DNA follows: TGTGCCAGCAGCTTGGCGGGGGACCATGAGTACGAGCATTACTTC. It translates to CASSLAGDHEYEHYF.

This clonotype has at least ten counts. CDR3 residues: CSARDNTYEQYF. In DNA form, the CDR3 reads TGCAGCGCCCGGGACAATACCTACGAGCAGTACTTC. V is TRBV29-1 and J is TRBJ2-7, with D possibly matching TRBD1 (6 bases). V was trimmed by 7 bases and J by 2 bases, leaving 12 bases between them. The CDR3 length is 12 residues. Germline loops: CDR1 SQVTM, CDR2 ANQGSEA.

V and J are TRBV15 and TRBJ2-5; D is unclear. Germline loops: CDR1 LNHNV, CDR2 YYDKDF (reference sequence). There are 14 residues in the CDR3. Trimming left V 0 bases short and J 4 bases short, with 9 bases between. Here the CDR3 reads CATSRDVIGETQYF. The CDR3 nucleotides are TGTGCCACCAGCAGAGATGTGATCGGAGAGACCCAGTACTTC.

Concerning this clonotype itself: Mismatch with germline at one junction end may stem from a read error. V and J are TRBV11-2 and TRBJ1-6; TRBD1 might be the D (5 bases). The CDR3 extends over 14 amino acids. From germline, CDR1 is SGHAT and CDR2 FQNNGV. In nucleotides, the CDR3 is TGTGCTAGCAGCTTACATGGGGCGAATTCTCCCCTCCACTTT. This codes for CASSLHGANSPLHF.

The CDR3 region is CASSTSGGLARVGLEEQYF. The CDR3 DNA is TGCGCCAGCAGCACATCAGGCGGACTAGCGAGAGTCGGGCTCGAGGAGCAGTACTTC. The chain links TRBV4-1 to TRBJ2-7; the match to TRBD2 covers 9 bases. J lost 7 bases, V lost 5 bases, and 24 bases had no gene match. Germline V gives CDR1 MGHRA, CDR2 YSYEKL. This CDR3 has 19 amino acids.

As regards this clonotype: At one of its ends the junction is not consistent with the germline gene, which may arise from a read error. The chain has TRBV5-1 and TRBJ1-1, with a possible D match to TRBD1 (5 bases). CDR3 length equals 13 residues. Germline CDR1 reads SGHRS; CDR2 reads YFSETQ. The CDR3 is CASNSGANTETFF. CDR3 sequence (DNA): TGCGCCAGCAACTCCGGGGCTAACACTGAAACTTTCTTT.

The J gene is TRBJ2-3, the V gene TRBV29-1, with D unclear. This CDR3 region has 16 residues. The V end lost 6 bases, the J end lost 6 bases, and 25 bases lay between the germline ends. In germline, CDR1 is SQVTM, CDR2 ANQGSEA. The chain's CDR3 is CSVSPLSAESTDTQYF. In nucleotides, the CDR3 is TGCAGCGTCAGCCCGCTATCGGCTGAATCCACTGATACGCAGTATTTT.

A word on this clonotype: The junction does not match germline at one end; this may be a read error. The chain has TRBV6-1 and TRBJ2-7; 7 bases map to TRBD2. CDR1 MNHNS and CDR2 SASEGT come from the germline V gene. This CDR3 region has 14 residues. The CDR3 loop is CVSTPGLVAYEQYF. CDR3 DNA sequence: TGTGTCAGCACTCCTGGACTAGTGGCCTACGAGCAGTACTTC.

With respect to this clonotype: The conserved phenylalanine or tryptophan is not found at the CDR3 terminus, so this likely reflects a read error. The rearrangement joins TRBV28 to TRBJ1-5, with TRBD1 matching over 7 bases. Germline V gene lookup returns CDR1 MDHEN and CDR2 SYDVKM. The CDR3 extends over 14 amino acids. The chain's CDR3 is CVSNPSGQIQPQHL. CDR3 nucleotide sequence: TGTGTCAGCAATCCGTCGGGACAGATACAGCCCCAGCATCTT.

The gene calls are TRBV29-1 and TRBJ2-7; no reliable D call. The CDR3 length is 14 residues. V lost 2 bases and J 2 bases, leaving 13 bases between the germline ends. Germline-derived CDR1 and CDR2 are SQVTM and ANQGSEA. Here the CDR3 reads CSVEYPTEAYEQYF. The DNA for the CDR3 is TGCAGCGTTGAATACCCCACTGAAGCCTACGAGCAGTACTTC.

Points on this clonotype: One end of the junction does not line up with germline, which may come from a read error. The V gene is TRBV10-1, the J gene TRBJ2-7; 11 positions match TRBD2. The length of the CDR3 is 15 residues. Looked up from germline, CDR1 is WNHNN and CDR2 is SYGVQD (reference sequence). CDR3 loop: CASSPVTSGNYEQYF. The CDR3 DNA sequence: TGCGCCAGCAGCCCCGTGACTAGCGGGAACTACGAGCAATACTTC.

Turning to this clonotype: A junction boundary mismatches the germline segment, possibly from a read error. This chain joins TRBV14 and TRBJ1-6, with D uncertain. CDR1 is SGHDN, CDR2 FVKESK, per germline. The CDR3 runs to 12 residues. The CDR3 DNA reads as TGTGCCTGCAGGCCGAGCACGAAGCCCCTCCACTTT. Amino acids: CACRPSTKPLHF.

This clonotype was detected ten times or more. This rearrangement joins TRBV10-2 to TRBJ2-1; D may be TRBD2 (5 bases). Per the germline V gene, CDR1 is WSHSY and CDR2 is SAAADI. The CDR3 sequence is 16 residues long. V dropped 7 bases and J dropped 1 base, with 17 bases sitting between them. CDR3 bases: TGCGCCAGCATCGGGCCTAGCCAGAAATCCTACAATGAGCAGTTCTTC. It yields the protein CASIGPSQKSYNEQFF.

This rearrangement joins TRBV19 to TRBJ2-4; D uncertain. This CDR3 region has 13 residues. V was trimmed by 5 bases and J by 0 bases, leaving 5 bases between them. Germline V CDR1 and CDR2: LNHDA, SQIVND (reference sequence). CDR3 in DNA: TGTGCCAGTAGTTTGTTAGCCAAAAACATTCAGTACTTC. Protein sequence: CASSLLAKNIQYF.

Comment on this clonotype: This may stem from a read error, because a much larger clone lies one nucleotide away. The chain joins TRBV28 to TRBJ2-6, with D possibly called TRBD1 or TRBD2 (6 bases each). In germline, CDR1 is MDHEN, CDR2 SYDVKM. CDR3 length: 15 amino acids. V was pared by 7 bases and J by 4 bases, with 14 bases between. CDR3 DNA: TGTGCCAGCATCCCAAGGGGGGCCGGGGCCAACGTCCTGACTTTC. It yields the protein CASIPRGAGANVLTF.

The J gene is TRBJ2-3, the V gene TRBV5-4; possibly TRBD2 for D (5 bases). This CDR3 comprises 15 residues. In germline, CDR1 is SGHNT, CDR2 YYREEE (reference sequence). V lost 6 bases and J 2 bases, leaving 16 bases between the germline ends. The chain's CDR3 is CASNTGITDTDTQYF. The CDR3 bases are TGTGCCAGCAACACGGGGATAACTGACACAGATACGCAGTATTTT.

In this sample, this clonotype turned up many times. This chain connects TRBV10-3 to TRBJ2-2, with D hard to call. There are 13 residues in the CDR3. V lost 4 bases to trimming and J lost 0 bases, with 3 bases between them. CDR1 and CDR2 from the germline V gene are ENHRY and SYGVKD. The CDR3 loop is CAISGPNTGELFF. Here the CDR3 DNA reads TGTGCCATCAGTGGGCCGAACACCGGGGAGCTGTTTTTT.

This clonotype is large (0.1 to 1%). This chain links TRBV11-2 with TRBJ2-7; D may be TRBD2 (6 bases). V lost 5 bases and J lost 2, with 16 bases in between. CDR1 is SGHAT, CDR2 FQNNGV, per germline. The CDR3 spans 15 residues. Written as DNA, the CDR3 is TGTGCCAGCAGCCTCGGCGGGACTCTACCCTACGAGCAGTACTTC. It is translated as CASSLGGTLPYEQYF.

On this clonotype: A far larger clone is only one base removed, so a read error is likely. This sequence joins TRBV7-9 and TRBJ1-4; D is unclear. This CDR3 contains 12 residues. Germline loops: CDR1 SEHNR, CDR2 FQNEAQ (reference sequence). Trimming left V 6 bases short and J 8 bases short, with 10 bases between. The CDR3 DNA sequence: TGTGCCAGCAGATCCCAAGAGGAAAAACTGTTTTTT. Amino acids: CASRSQEEKLFF.

The CDR3 coding sequence is TGTGCCAGCAGCTTAGGGGTGATAGGCACAGAAGCTTTCTTT. Its protein product is CASSLGVIGTEAFF. V and J are TRBV7-8 and TRBJ1-1; D ambiguous. Germline V gene sequence: CDR1 SGHVS, CDR2 FQNEAQ. Trimming removed 1 base at V and 8 bases at J, with 14 bases between. The length of the CDR3 is 14 residues.

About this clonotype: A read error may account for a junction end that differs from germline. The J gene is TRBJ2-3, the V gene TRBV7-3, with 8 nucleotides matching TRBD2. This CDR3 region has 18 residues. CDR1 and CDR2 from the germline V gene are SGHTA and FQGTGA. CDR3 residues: CASSLAEAGVEGTDMQYF. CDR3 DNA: TGTGCCAGCAGCTTAGCGGAAGCGGGAGTGGAGGGCACAGATATGCAGTATTTT.

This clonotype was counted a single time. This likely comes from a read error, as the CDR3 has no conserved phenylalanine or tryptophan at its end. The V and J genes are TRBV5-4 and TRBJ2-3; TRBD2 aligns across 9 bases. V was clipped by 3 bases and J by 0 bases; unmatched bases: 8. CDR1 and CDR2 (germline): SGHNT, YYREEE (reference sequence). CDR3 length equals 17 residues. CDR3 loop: CASSSGLARVSTDTQYY. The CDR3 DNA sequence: TGTGCCAGCAGCTCCGGACTAGCGAGAGTAAGCACAGATACGCAGTATTAT.

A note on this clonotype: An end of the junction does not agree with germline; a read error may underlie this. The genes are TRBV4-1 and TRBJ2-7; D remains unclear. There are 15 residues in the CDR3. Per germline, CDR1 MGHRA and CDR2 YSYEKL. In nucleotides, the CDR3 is TGCGCCACCAGCCCCGGCTCTTTGGCCCCCTACGAGCAGTACTTC. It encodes CATSPGSLAPYEQYF.

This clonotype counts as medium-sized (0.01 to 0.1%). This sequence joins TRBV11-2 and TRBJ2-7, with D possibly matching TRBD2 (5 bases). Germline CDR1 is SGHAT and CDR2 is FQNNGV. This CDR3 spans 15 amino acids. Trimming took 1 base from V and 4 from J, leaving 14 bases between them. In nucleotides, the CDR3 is TGTGCCAGCAGCTTAGCGGAGGACCATGAGTACGAGCAGTACTTC. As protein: CASSLAEDHEYEQYF. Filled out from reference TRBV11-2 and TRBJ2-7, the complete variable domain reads EAGVAQSPRYKIIEKRQSVAFWCNPISGHATLYWYQQILGQGPKLLIQFQNNGVVDDSQLPKDRFSAERLKGVDSTLKIQPAKLEDSAVYLCASSLAEDHEYEQYFGPGTRLTVT.